A selection of T cell receptor beta chains follows, all from one sample in a study of blood T cell repertoires in COVID-19. Using immunoSEQ multiplex PCR, the repertoire was profiled, and TCRdb retains in-frame clones only, with some absent. Among hundreds of thousands of clones listed, 65% to 90% were seen once. Sequenced sample: PBMCs or T cells enriched from blood (not recorded which). The receptors were sampled from a woman in her 50s with acute COVID-19. Both conserved end residues are trimmed from each CDR3. Each record gives: CDR3 protein, D gene, J gene, clone size, CDR3 length, V gene. The D gene is left open where the match is weak. Only some rows state a clone size, as once, few, many or a class for expanded clones.

CDR3: AISQGYSGNTIY
D: NA
J: TRBJ1-3
size: NA
length: 12
V: TRBV10-3

CDR3: ASSEGQGLAEAF
D: TRBD1
J: TRBJ1-1
size: NA
length: 12
V: TRBV7-9

CDR3: ASSIQARSDEQY
D: NA
J: TRBJ2-7
size: NA
length: 12
V: TRBV19

CDR3: ASSGTGLGTDTQY
D: TRBD1
J: TRBJ2-3
size: NA
length: 13
V: TRBV28

CDR3: AWSVIRSTGELF
D: NA
J: TRBJ2-2
size: NA
length: 12
V: TRBV30

CDR3: ASSPGGVKAF
D: NA
J: TRBJ1-1
size: NA
length: 10
V: TRBV18

CDR3: ASSIVAGVANTEAF
D: NA
J: TRBJ1-1
size: NA
length: 14
V: TRBV19

CDR3: AISESLGGPQSGLF
D: NA
J: TRBJ2-2
size: NA
length: 14
V: TRBV10-3

CDR3: ASRLQGPNEKLF
D: TRBD1
J: TRBJ1-4
size: NA
length: 12
V: TRBV6-5

CDR3: ASSISGNTIY
D: NA
J: TRBJ1-3
size: few
length: 10
V: TRBV6-1

CDR3: ASSPSGGGVETQY
D: TRBD2
J: TRBJ2-5
size: NA
length: 13
V: TRBV3-1/TRBV3-2

CDR3: ASSPTGGGAGANVLT
D: TRBD1
J: TRBJ2-6
size: NA
length: 15
V: TRBV7-2

CDR3: ASSKGKGDRCSYTRLHTGELF
D: NA
J: TRBJ2-2
size: NA
length: 21
V: TRBV21-1

CDR3: ASIPDRATYGYT
D: TRBD1
J: TRBJ1-2
size: NA
length: 12
V: TRBV7-2

CDR3: ASSRRGLDNYGYT
D: NA
J: TRBJ1-2
size: once
length: 13
V: TRBV7-2

CDR3: SASTGGYGEAF
D: TRBD1
J: TRBJ1-1
size: NA
length: 11
V: TRBV29-1

CDR3: ASTRPGTSIETQY
D: TRBD2
J: TRBJ2-5
size: NA
length: 13
V: TRBV6-5

CDR3: ASSSGTSGENIQY
D: NA
J: TRBJ2-4
size: NA
length: 13
V: TRBV7-3

CDR3: ASSQEGASTDTQY
D: NA
J: TRBJ2-3
size: NA
length: 13
V: TRBV5-4

CDR3: ASSPLAGGSEQY
D: TRBD2
J: TRBJ2-7
size: NA
length: 12
V: TRBV11-1

CDR3: ASSDTGTTMNTEAF
D: NA
J: TRBJ1-1
size: few
length: 14
V: TRBV2

CDR3: ASSLAARLGSPLH
D: NA
J: TRBJ1-6
size: NA
length: 13
V: TRBV5-6

CDR3: ASSLAEFRAGGEQF
D: NA
J: TRBJ2-1
size: NA
length: 14
V: TRBV7-2

CDR3: ASSEAGEAYNSPLH
D: NA
J: TRBJ1-6
size: NA
length: 14
V: TRBV9

CDR3: ASSQDRGTNYGYT
D: TRBD1
J: TRBJ1-2
size: NA
length: 13
V: TRBV4-3

CDR3: ASSLPKTGTGPNGYT
D: TRBD1
J: TRBJ1-2
size: few
length: 15
V: TRBV7-9

CDR3: SVTRDRTTYGYT
D: TRBD1
J: TRBJ1-2
size: NA
length: 12
V: TRBV29-1

CDR3: ASSAGTAKSTDTQY
D: TRBD1
J: TRBJ2-3
size: NA
length: 14
V: TRBV19

CDR3: ASSRDSSSTDTQY
D: NA
J: TRBJ2-3
size: once
length: 13
V: TRBV6-5

CDR3: ASSQEQFNYGYT
D: NA
J: TRBJ1-2
size: NA
length: 12
V: TRBV4-3

CDR3: ASSQTGANVLT
D: NA
J: TRBJ2-6
size: NA
length: 11
V: TRBV7-3

CDR3: ASSLGTGETQY
D: TRBD1
J: TRBJ2-5
size: NA
length: 11
V: TRBV7-9